This T cell receptor beta chain originates from a study of OX40 agonist ivuxolimab in advanced cancers. General study results and limits: Clonal expansion was seen in CD4+ and CD8+ blood T cells by week 6 at 0.1 to 3.0 mg/kg. Expanded peripheral T cells had an undetermined antigen specificity.

Trimming took off 1 base at V and 2 bases at J, with 12 bases between the two ends. Germline CDR1 LNHNV, CDR2 YYDKDF (reference sequence). The CDR3 loop spans 15 amino acids. TCRdb keeps only in-frame clones here, not all; method: immunoSEQ multiplex PCR. The sample includes some 100,000 clones, about 91% of them seen just once. With regard to this clone: What it binds is unknown.

This receptor was taken from an adult with an advanced solid tumor such as melanoma, head and neck, liver or kidney cancer. Sequenced material: CD4+ or CD8+ T cells sorted from blood, taken in a trial of the OX40 agonist ivuxolimab. This chain joins TRBV15 and TRBJ2-7; D is possibly TRBD2 (6 bases). The CDR3 region has the DNA TGTGCCACCAGCAGAGCCTCCGGGAGTGCCTACGAGCAGTACTTC. This translates into CATSRASGSAYEQYF.